This T cell receptor beta chain emerged from a study of vaccination effects on CD4 cells after COVID-19. Pools of viral peptides were used by the ViraFEST assay to expand antigen-specific CD4+ T cells ahead of sequencing. Following 10 days of culture, CD4+ T cells were isolated. Between March and December 2020, the person had a SARS-CoV-2 infection that PCR confirmed. Cultures got half-medium changes with IL-2 on days 3 and 7. Germline V gene sequence: CDR1 MNHEY, CDR2 SVGAGI. The CDR3 is 13 amino acids. Trimming stripped 6 bases from V and 7 bases from J, with 13 bases between. The repertoire was sequenced with immunoSEQ multiplex PCR; TCRdb's copy has only in-frame clones and lacks some. The repertoire holds about 37,000 clones, 73% seen once, with 25% to 35% in the top ten. This clone was recorded only once. What it binds is not known.

The chain employs TRBV6-5 and TRBJ2-1, with D unresolved. The origin of this receptor is a human donor who had a prior SARS-CoV-2 infection. Sample: CD4+ T cells from PBMCs cultured with a peptide pool, taken before COVID-19 vaccination. The CDR3 spells CASRANGLNEQFF. The CDR3 bases are TGTGCCAGCAGAGCCAATGGGTTGAATGAGCAGTTCTTC.